Listed here are 29 T cell receptor beta chains from one sample, sequenced in a study of T-cell reconstitution after alpha-beta-depleted transplantation in children. Unique molecular identifiers were incorporated during preparation of the TCRbeta library. Via MiXCR, TCRdb re-called the PCR reads, giving one row per CDR3 protein. The sample contains about 610,000 distinct CDR3 sequences, 10% of which appear only once. Here the sequenced sample was PBMCs from the stem cell graft donor, taken from the stem cell graft. These receptors originate from a human donor who donated a stem cell graft to a child with acute myeloid leukemia.

The rearrangement links TRBV29-1 to TRBJ2-3, with TRBD2 as a possible D gene (7 bases). Germline V lookup: CDR1 SQVTM, CDR2 ANQGSEA. V lost 7 bases to trimming and J lost 2 bases, with 16 bases between them. This CDR3 has 14 residues. The CDR3 sequence: CSAEGGLYTDTQYF. The CDR3 DNA follows: TGCAGCGCTGAGGGGGGACTATACACAGATACGCAGTATTTT.

The sample holds many counts of this clonotype. This chain connects TRBV6-4 to TRBJ2-5, with unresolved D. V lost 6 bases to trimming and J lost 5 bases, with 13 bases between them. CDR3 size: 13 residues. Germline V gene sequence: CDR1 MRHNA, CDR2 SNTAGT. CDR3 in DNA: TGTGCCAGCAGCGCTGCCCCATACGAGACCCAGTACTTC. This codes for CASSAAPYETQYF.

This clonotype was observed a few times. The V gene is TRBV27, the J gene TRBJ1-1; 8 nucleotides agree with TRBD1. CDR1 is MNHEY and CDR2 is SMNVEV in the germline V gene (reference sequence). Trimming cost V 0 bases and J 5 bases; bases outside gene matches: 5. CDR3 length: 15 amino acids. CDR3 region: CASSLSQGARTEAFF. Written as DNA, the CDR3 is TGTGCCAGCAGTTTATCCCAGGGGGCGAGAACTGAAGCTTTCTTT.

This clonotype was seen a few times. The V gene is TRBV20-1, the J gene TRBJ2-2, with D tentatively TRBD2 (5 bases). Germline loops: CDR1 DFQATT, CDR2 SNEGSKA (reference sequence). Trimming removed 1 base from V and 5 bases from J, with 11 bases in between. CDR3 length: 14 residues. The CDR3 here is CSARATRPTGELFF. In DNA, the CDR3 is TGCAGTGCTAGAGCCACTAGGCCGACCGGGGAGCTGTTTTTT.

In this sample, this clonotype turned up many times. The rearrangement uses TRBV12-3 or TRBV12-4 and TRBJ2-3; D is ambiguous. The CDR3 totals 16 residues. Trimming pared 5 bases from V and 1 base from J, leaving 16 bases between. In DNA form, the CDR3 reads TGTGCCAGCAGTCCCCGGGCCTTCGGGCGCACAGATACGCAGTATTTT. Translated: CASSPRAFGRTDTQYF.

This clonotype has a handful of counts. V gene TRBV5-1 combines with J gene TRBJ1-1; 9 bases fit TRBD1. This CDR3 is built from 17 residues. The germline CDR1 and CDR2 sequences are SGHRS and YFSETQ. V lost 0 bases, J lost 7 bases, and 13 bases stayed unmatched. Here the CDR3 reads CASSLAGQGTPRFEAFF. Written as DNA, the CDR3 is TGCGCCAGCAGCTTGGCGGGACAGGGTACCCCGAGGTTTGAAGCTTTCTTT.

The V call is TRBV29-1, the J call TRBJ2-3; D could derive from TRBD1 or TRBD2 (6 bases each). V lost 4 bases, J lost 1 base, and 12 bases lay in between. Germline values: CDR1 SQVTM, CDR2 ANQGSEA. This CDR3 has 14 residues. Here the CDR3 DNA reads TGCAGCGTTGCTGGGGGGCACGGCACAGATACGCAGTATTTT. Encoded protein: CSVAGGHGTDTQYF.

The chain couples TRBV12-5 to TRBJ2-7; D call uncertain. The CDR3 runs to 13 residues. Deletions cut 7 bases from V and 0 bases from J, with 10 bases between. Per the germline V gene, CDR1 is LGHNT and CDR2 is FRNRAP. This CDR3 reads CASAPGISYEQYF. The DNA of the CDR3 is TGTGCTAGTGCTCCGGGCATCTCCTACGAGCAGTACTTC. Full variable domain (outside the CDR3, taken from reference TRBV12-5 and TRBJ2-7): DARVTQTPRHKVTEMGQEVTMRCQPILGHNTVFWYRQTMMQGLELLAYFRNRAPLDDSGMPKDRFSAEMPDATLATLKIQPSEPRDSAVYFCASAPGISYEQYFGPGTRLTVT.

This clonotype was seen many times. J is TRBJ2-5 and V is TRBV20-1; the match to TRBD2 covers 7 bases. After removal of 6 bases from V and 7 bases from J, the junction contained 8 bases not matched to a gene. The CDR3 has 12 amino acids. In germline, CDR1 is DFQATT, CDR2 SNEGSKA (reference sequence). CDR3 sequence: CSAVSSGGTQYF. The DNA for the CDR3 is TGCAGTGCAGTATCTAGCGGAGGGACCCAGTACTTC.

This clonotype was recorded many times. The chain uses TRBV20-1 and TRBJ2-5; 16 positions agree with TRBD2. V was clipped by 4 bases and J by 13 bases; unmatched bases: 9. In germline, CDR1 is DFQATT, CDR2 SNEGSKA (reference sequence). The CDR3 extends over 14 amino acids. The CDR3 nucleotides are TGCAGTGCTACTTCCGGGACTAGCGGGAGGGCGGCGTACTTC. Residues: CSATSGTSGRAAYF.

As regards this clonotype: The junction departs from the called germline gene at one end, perhaps through a read error. The chain carries TRBV20-1 and TRBJ2-2; weak D call: TRBD2 (5 bases). This CDR3 comprises 15 residues. The germline CDR1 and CDR2 sequences are DFQATT and SNEGSKA (reference sequence). The CDR3 coding sequence is TGCTGTGCTAGCCGATCGGGGAGGAACACCGGGGAGCTGTTTTTT. Protein product: CCASRSGRNTGELFF.

V gene TRBV9 combines with J gene TRBJ1-3; D is uncertain. The CDR3 sequence is 16 residues long. CDR1 is SGDLS, CDR2 YYNGEE, per germline. V was trimmed by 2 bases and J by 2 bases, leaving 14 bases between them. CDR3 protein: CASSVEGSGTGNTIYF. In DNA form, the CDR3 reads TGTGCCAGCAGCGTTGAGGGATCGGGGACTGGAAACACCATATATTTT. Full variable domain (rest looked up from reference TRBV9 and TRBJ1-3): DSGVTQTPKHLITATGQRVTLRCSPRSGDLSVYWYQQSLDQGLQFLIQYYNGEERAKGNILERFSAQQFPDLHSELNLSSLELGDSALYFCASSVEGSGTGNTIYFGEGSWLTVV.

Ten or more counts support this clonotype. V is TRBV5-5 and J is TRBJ2-7, with 8 nucleotides matching TRBD1. Germline V lookup: CDR1 SGHKS, CDR2 YYEKEE (reference sequence). CDR3 length equals 15 residues. With 4 bases clipped from V and 6 bases from J, the junction kept 12 bases outside the gene matches. As DNA, the CDR3 is TGTGCCAGCAGCACACCGGGACAGGCTTCTCGCGAGCAGTACTTC. Protein: CASSTPGQASREQYF. Variable domain in full (rest from reference TRBV5-5 and TRBJ2-7): DAGVTQSPTHLIKTRGQQVTLRCSPISGHKSVSWYQQVLGQGPQFIFQYYEKEERGRGNFPDRFSARQFPNYSSELNVNALLLGDSALYLCASSTPGQASREQYFGPGTRLTVT.

This clonotype was detected once. The V and J genes are TRBV20-1 and TRBJ1-2; 10 bases map to TRBD1. Per germline, CDR1 DFQATT and CDR2 SNEGSKA (reference sequence). With 5 bases clipped from V and 7 bases from J, the junction kept 7 bases outside the gene matches. This CDR3 is built from 13 residues. DNA of the CDR3: TGCAGTGCTGTGGACAGGGGGGAGGGTGGCTACACCTTC. This sequence encodes CSAVDRGEGGYTF.

This clonotype has ten or more counts. V gene TRBV7-9 combines with J gene TRBJ2-5; 8 nucleotides agree with TRBD1. The CDR3 contains 14 residues. Losses at the gene ends were 2 bases for V and 1 base for J; bases not matched to a gene: 0. Germline V gene lookup returns CDR1 SEHNR and CDR2 FQNEAQ (reference sequence). Written as DNA, the CDR3 is TGTGCCAGCAGCTTAACAGGGGGCCAAGAGACCCAGTACTTC. The encoded protein is CASSLTGGQETQYF.

This clonotype was counted at least ten times. This sequence joins TRBV20-1 and TRBJ2-7; no clear D. V lost 4 bases, J lost 10 bases, and 17 bases lay in between. This CDR3 is built from 12 residues. CDR1 is DFQATT, CDR2 SNEGSKA, per germline (reference sequence). The CDR3 reads CSAKMAPAGQYF. The CDR3 DNA is TGCAGTGCTAAGATGGCCCCCGCCGGCCAGTACTTC.

This rearrangement joins TRBV25-1 to TRBJ2-5, with no clear D. The CDR3 sequence is 12 residues long. The germline V gene has CDR1 MGHDK and CDR2 SYGVNS. Trimming removed 4 bases at V and 4 bases at J, with 7 bases between. In nucleotides, the CDR3 is TGTGCCAGCAGTGGCCCTGGAGAGACCCAGTACTTC. Translation gives CASSGPGETQYF.

This clonotype was seen at least ten times. This chain connects TRBV24-1 to TRBJ2-3; 7 positions agree with TRBD1. J gave up 0 bases and V 11 bases, and 4 bases lay outside the gene matches. The CDR3 spans 13 residues. CDR1 is KGHDR and CDR2 is SFDVKD in the germline V gene. The CDR3, as DNA: TGTGCCATCGAGGGACAGAGCACAGATACGCAGTATTTT. This translates into CAIEGQSTDTQYF.

This clonotype showed up just a few times. The gene calls are TRBV7-2 and TRBJ2-7; 7 nucleotides match TRBD1. Looked up from germline, CDR1 is SGHTA and CDR2 is FQGNSA. The ends lost 2 bases at V and 2 bases at J; junction bases unmatched: 6. The CDR3 covers 15 residues. CDR3 sequence: CASSLLGGTAYEQYF. The CDR3 DNA reads as TGTGCCAGCAGCTTATTAGGTGGGACAGCCTACGAGCAGTACTTC.

This clonotype has more than one count but fewer than ten. V gene TRBV29-1 combines with J gene TRBJ2-5; possibly TRBD1 for D (6 bases). Germline V gene sequence: CDR1 SQVTM, CDR2 ANQGSEA. The CDR3 contains 13 residues. V was clipped by 3 bases and J by 4 bases, with 12 bases between them. CDR3 nucleotide sequence: TGCAGCGTTGATATGGGGGCGGGAGAGACCCAGTACTTC. Encoded protein: CSVDMGAGETQYF.

As to this clonotype: This may be a read error, as it is one base from a much larger clone. The rearrangement joins TRBV6-4 to TRBJ2-3, with 7 nucleotides matching TRBD1. Trimming removed 8 bases from V and 2 bases from J; junction bases left unmatched: 7. The CDR3 totals 14 residues. Germline CDR1 MRHNA, CDR2 SNTAGT. This CDR3 reads CASAGDRTTDTQYF. CDR3 nucleotides: TGTGCCAGCGCCGGGGACAGAACCACAGATACGCAGTATTTT.

This clonotype was counted only a few times. This chain joins TRBV5-1 and TRBJ2-3, with TRBD2 matching over 12 bases. The V segment lost 3 bases and the J segment 0 bases; nucleotides outside the gene matches: 5. CDR3 size: 17 residues. CDR1 and CDR2 (germline): SGHRS, YFSETQ. CDR3 sequence: CASSYFGTSGSTDTQYF. The CDR3 nucleotides read TGCGCCAGCAGCTATTTCGGGACTAGCGGGAGCACAGATACGCAGTATTTT. Filled out from reference TRBV5-1 and TRBJ2-3, the complete variable domain reads KAGVTQTPRYLIKTRGQQVTLSCSPISGHRSVSWYQQTPGQGLQFLFEYFSETQRNKGNFPGRFSGRQFSNSRSEMNVSTLELGDSALYLCASSYFGTSGSTDTQYFGPGTRLTVL.

The chain recombines TRBV20-1 with TRBJ2-1; possibly TRBD2 for D (6 bases). The CDR3 is 15 residues long. CDR1 DFQATT and CDR2 SNEGSKA come from the germline V gene (reference sequence). The germline V and J ends were trimmed by 2 bases and 9 bases, with 20 bases remaining between them. The CDR3 sequence is CSARQQRAGRGEQFF. CDR3 nucleotide sequence: TGCAGTGCTAGACAACAAAGGGCGGGAAGGGGTGAGCAGTTCTTC.

This clonotype was seen many times. This chain links TRBV20-1 with TRBJ2-1; 8 nucleotides line up with TRBD2. This CDR3 has 14 amino acids. Germline-derived CDR1 and CDR2 are DFQATT and SNEGSKA (reference sequence). With V trimmed by 1 base and J by 8 bases, 7 bases remained unmatched. This CDR3 reads CSARGSGSTHEQFF. The DNA for the CDR3 is TGCAGTGCTAGAGGAAGCGGGAGTACACATGAGCAGTTCTTC.

This clonotype was counted many times. The genes are TRBV12-3 or TRBV12-4 and TRBJ1-1; D uncertain. The CDR3 totals 12 residues. The V gene lost 3 bases and the J gene lost 3 bases, with 5 bases spanning the gap. The CDR3 DNA reads as TGTGCCAGCAGTTTTCAGCACACTGAAGCTTTCTTT. Translating gives CASSFQHTEAFF.

In nucleotides, the CDR3 is TGCGCCAGCAGCCTTCCGGGACAGGTGGGAACAGATACGCAGTATTTT. Its protein is CASSLPGQVGTDTQYF. This chain connects TRBV5-1 to TRBJ2-3, with 8 bases identical to TRBD1. The length of the CDR3 is 16 residues. The germline gives CDR1 SGHRS, CDR2 YFSETQ. V dropped 4 bases and J dropped 3; count of bases not matched to a gene: 10. Complete variable domain (other parts from reference TRBV5-1 and TRBJ2-3): KAGVTQTPRYLIKTRGQQVTLSCSPISGHRSVSWYQQTPGQGLQFLFEYFSETQRNKGNFPGRFSGRQFSNSRSEMNVSTLELGDSALYLCASSLPGQVGTDTQYFGPGTRLTVL.

V is TRBV7-9 and J is TRBJ2-7; no definite D call. Germline CDR1 is SEHNR and CDR2 is FQNEAQ (reference sequence). The CDR3 contains 15 residues. V dropped 0 bases and J dropped 7 bases, with 16 bases sitting between them. The CDR3 DNA reads TGTGCCAGCAGCTTAGCGCTGGGCCTTAGGAGTGAGCAGTACTTC. Translating gives CASSLALGLRSEQYF.

This clonotype came up a few times. One end of the junction is discordant with germline, which a read error may explain. The chain has TRBV7-7 and TRBJ1-1, with D unclear. Germline loops: CDR1 SSHAT, CDR2 FNYEAQ (reference sequence). The CDR3 spans 13 residues. CDR3 DNA: TGTGCTAGCAGCTTAACACGGCTCACTGAAGCTTTCTTT. It yields the protein CASSLTRLTEAFF.

As concerns this clonotype: Being one base from a much bigger clone, this may be a read error. The chain combines TRBV3-1 with TRBJ2-1, with 8 bases fitting TRBD2. The CDR3 is made up of 15 amino acids. J lost 8 bases, V lost 7 bases, and 13 bases had no gene match. In germline, CDR1 is LGHDT, CDR2 YNNKEL (reference sequence). The CDR3 bases are TGTGCCAGCACCCACAGCGGGGGTGGTGTCTATGAGCAGTTCTTC. Protein product: CASTHSGGGVYEQFF.